These 19 T cell receptor beta chains came from one sample sequenced in a study of vaccination and CD4 T cells after COVID-19. These TCRs are of unknown antigen specificity. The treatment: roughly 10-day PBMC culture with coronavirus spike peptide pools or control peptides (ViraFEST assay). Sequencing of the DNA from cultured CD4+ T cells was carried out with the Oncomine TCR Beta short-read assay. TCRdb independently ran MiXCR on the PCR reads; one entry per CDR3 protein. The sample lists 15,000 or so distinct CDR3 sequences; roughly three fifths were seen once. The sequencing here drew on CD4+ T cells from blood, cultured in vitro, taken after SARS-CoV-2 vaccination. Source of these receptors: a human donor who had recovered from COVID-19.

CDR3 DNA sequence: TGTGCCAGTAGGGACAGGGGTATCGGTAATTCACCCCTCCACTTT. Encoded protein: CASRDRGIGNSPLHF. The chain carries TRBV19 and TRBJ1-6; 9 nucleotides agree with TRBD1. V dropped 6 bases and J dropped 6; count of bases not matched to a gene: 6. The CDR3 sequence is 15 residues long. The germline gives CDR1 LNHDA, CDR2 SQIVND (reference sequence).

About this clonotype itself: One end of the junction does not line up with germline, which may come from a read error. This chain links TRBV7-9 with TRBJ1-6; unclear D gene. This CDR3 has 15 amino acids. Per germline, CDR1 SEHNR and CDR2 FQNEAQ (reference sequence). In DNA, the CDR3 is TGCGCCAGCAGCCAAGGCTCGGACGGGCGCTCACCCCTCCACTTT. Protein: CASSQGSDGRSPLHF.

The chain joins TRBV7-9 to TRBJ2-5; 15 bases fit TRBD2. After removal of 5 bases from V and 2 bases from J, the junction contained 3 bases not matched to a gene. Germline V lookup: CDR1 SEHNR, CDR2 FQNEAQ (reference sequence). The CDR3 is made up of 16 amino acids. The CDR3 spells CASSGTSGRLQETQYF. The CDR3 DNA sequence: TGTGCCAGCAGCGGGACTAGCGGGAGGTTACAAGAGACCCAGTACTTC.

In its sample, this clonotype was seen a few times. CDR3 coding DNA: TGCAGTGCTATCGGGGTTAAACTTTCCTATCAGCCCCAGCATTTT. This gives the protein CSAIGVKLSYQPQHF. The chain is built from TRBV20-1 and TRBJ1-5; D not resolved. The CDR3 extends over 15 amino acids. V shed 4 bases and J shed 5 bases, with 18 bases lying between them. CDR1 is DFQATT and CDR2 is SNEGSKA in the germline V gene (reference sequence).

This chain uses TRBV6-1 with TRBJ1-5; unclear D gene. The V end lost 2 bases, the J end lost 7 bases, and 15 bases lay between the germline ends. The CDR3 extends over 15 amino acids. The germline gives CDR1 MNHNS, CDR2 SASEGT. The CDR3 DNA reads TGTGCCAGCAGTGAAATTTTTAGGACCGGACAGCCCCAGCATTTT. Translated: CASSEIFRTGQPQHF.

This chain uses TRBV5-1 with TRBJ1-1; D is unclear. From germline, CDR1 is SGHRS and CDR2 YFSETQ. The V end lost 4 bases, the J end lost 7 bases, and 17 bases lay between the germline ends. This CDR3 is built from 14 residues. CDR3 loop: CASSPDTLVFEAFF. The CDR3 nucleotides read TGCGCCAGCAGCCCTGACACACTCGTATTTGAAGCTTTCTTT.

The rearrangement joins TRBV20-1 to TRBJ1-6; no clear D. V lost 6 bases, J lost 4 bases, and 7 bases lay in between. CDR3 length: 12 residues. CDR1 and CDR2 (germline): DFQATT, SNEGSKA (reference sequence). The CDR3: CSAYDYNSPLHF. CDR3 sequence (DNA): TGCAGTGCCTACGATTATAATTCACCCCTCCACTTT.

The J gene is TRBJ1-2, the V gene TRBV7-3; 7 bases are a match to TRBD1. The CDR3 contains 16 residues. Trimming cost V 0 bases and J 6 bases; bases outside gene matches: 10. Germline CDR1 is SGHTA and CDR2 is FQGTGA. The CDR3 coding sequence is TGTGCCAGCAGCTTAACAGGAGGGGGCGGCGGAGATGGCTACACCTTC. As protein: CASSLTGGGGGDGYTF.

The chain recombines TRBV7-8 with TRBJ1-5; D not certain. V lost 3 bases and J 2 bases, leaving 11 bases between the germline ends. Germline CDR1 and CDR2: SGHVS and FQNEAQ. The CDR3 is 15 residues long. The CDR3 loop is CASSLGASGNQPQHF. DNA for the CDR3: TGTGCCAGCAGCTTGGGAGCGTCGGGCAATCAGCCCCAGCATTTT.

This clonotype has just one count. The V call is TRBV27, the J call TRBJ1-1; no reliable D call. Trimming shortened V by 5 bases and J by 7 bases, and 5 bases separated the two germline ends. The CDR3 is made up of 10 amino acids. Germline V gives CDR1 MNHEY, CDR2 SMNVEV (reference sequence). CDR3 sequence reads: CASSQFEAFF. The CDR3 region has the DNA TGTGCCAGCAGTCAATTTGAAGCTTTCTTT.

The chain employs TRBV5-8 and TRBJ2-5; 8 bases match TRBD2. V lost 1 base, J lost 4 bases, and 9 bases stayed unmatched. The CDR3 is 16 residues long. Germline V lookup: CDR1 SGHTS, CDR2 YDEGEE. CDR3 amino acids: CASSLYTGGGPETQYF. CDR3 DNA sequence: TGTGCCAGCAGCTTGTACACGGGAGGGGGGCCAGAGACCCAGTACTTC.

The chain employs TRBV20-1 and TRBJ2-3; 11 positions match TRBD2. CDR1 and CDR2 from the germline V gene are DFQATT and SNEGSKA (reference sequence). The CDR3 length is 14 residues. The V gene end was trimmed by 6 bases and the J gene end by 6 bases; junction bases not matched to a gene: 8. The CDR3 DNA sequence: TGCAGTGCCCCGTTTACTAGCGGGGGTGATACGCAGTATTTT. Encoded protein: CSAPFTSGGDTQYF.

In its sample, this clonotype was seen a few times. J is TRBJ1-2 and V is TRBV19; 11 positions agree with TRBD1. Germline CDR1 is LNHDA and CDR2 is SQIVND (reference sequence). V trimming: 3 bases; J trimming: 8 bases; junction bases outside the gene matches: 5. The CDR3 runs to 14 residues. The CDR3 sequence: CASSMDRGRGGYTF. CDR3 sequence (DNA): TGTGCCAGTAGTATGGACAGGGGGCGCGGGGGCTACACCTTC.

Only a few counts were recorded for this clonotype. The chain is built from TRBV7-9 and TRBJ2-1, with D possibly matching TRBD2 (5 bases). The DNA end favors TRBJ2-7, so the J call may be wrong. From germline, CDR1 is SEHNR and CDR2 FQNEAQ (reference sequence). The CDR3 has 12 residues. The CDR3 reads CASSFVGDEQYF. DNA for the CDR3: TGTGCCAGCAGCTTCGTGGGAGACGAGCAGTACTTC.

This clonotype was counted only a few times. The V gene is TRBV7-2, the J gene TRBJ2-3; D possibly uses TRBD1 or TRBD2 (5 bases each). The CDR3 has 15 residues. CDR1 SGHTA and CDR2 FQGNSA come from the germline V gene. The V end was cut by 3 bases, the J end by 5 bases, with 15 bases between. In nucleotides, the CDR3 is TGTGCCAGCAGCTTTGGGACCTTTCTTGGAGATACGCAGTATTTT. Encoded protein: CASSFGTFLGDTQYF.

In its sample, this clonotype was seen a few times. The chain joins TRBV7-9 to TRBJ2-1, with D perhaps TRBD2 (5 bases). CDR1 and CDR2 (germline): SEHNR, FQNEAQ (reference sequence). Trimming took 0 bases from V and 8 from J, leaving 11 bases between them. The CDR3 is 14 residues long. The chain's CDR3 is CASSLAASLDEQFF. CDR3 in DNA: TGTGCCAGCAGCTTAGCGGCTAGCTTAGATGAGCAGTTCTTC.

The V and J genes are TRBV5-1 and TRBJ1-2; D possibly corresponds to TRBD1 (5 bases). V gave up 4 bases and J gave up 8 bases, with 15 bases separating them. Germline V gene sequence: CDR1 SGHRS, CDR2 YFSETQ. The CDR3 runs 13 residues. The CDR3 nucleotides are TGCGCCAGCAGCCGTGGTGGGGCAGGGGGCTACACCTTC. Residues: CASSRGGAGGYTF.

The V gene is TRBV6-4, the J gene TRBJ1-2; 7 nucleotides align to TRBD1. The J segment lost 6 bases and the V segment lost 6 bases, leaving 10 bases of the junction unmatched. The germline V gene encodes CDR1 MRHNA and CDR2 SNTAGT. The CDR3 runs 14 residues. CDR3 nucleotides: TGTGCCAGCAGCAGAAGTAGGGACAGCCATGGCTACACCTTC. Protein: CASSRSRDSHGYTF.

The chain employs TRBV20-1 and TRBJ2-7; a possible D gene is TRBD2 (7 bases). The CDR3 is 15 residues long. Germline V gene data show CDR1 as DFQATT and CDR2 as SNEGSKA (reference sequence). Trimming pared 6 bases from V and 1 base from J, leaving 19 bases between. CDR3 sequence (DNA): TGCAGTGCGCGAGACCCGGGGGGCGGTTCCTACGAGCAGTACTTC. The encoded protein is CSARDPGGGSYEQYF.